Shown below are 24 T cell receptor beta chains from a single sample sequenced in a study of TET2 disruption in CD19-targeted CAR T cells. These receptors are not linked to any known antigen. Specified treatment: autologous CTL019 cells: CD19 CAR with 4-1BB and CD3 zeta domains. Assay: immunoSEQ multiplex PCR; the TCRdb copy retains only in-frame clones and omits some. Its clone listing holds under 30,000 clones. Sequencing was performed on CD8- CAR+ T cells sorted from cultured blood T cells, taken for CD19 CAR T cell therapy. Subset meaning: CD8-negative CAR-positive T cells from the infusion product. The receptors originated from a man between 65 and 85 years old with chronic lymphocytic leukemia.

About this clone: The CDR3 extends 3 residues past the end of the read, so its final part is completed from the germline J gene. The chain is built from TRBV2 and TRBJ2-5; D is undetermined. CDR1 and CDR2 from the germline V gene are SNHLY and FYNNEI. V gave up 2 bases and J gave up 2 bases, with 6 bases separating them. The CDR3 length is 13 residues. This CDR3 reads CASSERSQETQYF. The covered CDR3 bases are TGTGCCAGCAGTGAACGCAGTCAAGAGACC.

Comment on this clone: The read halts 3 residues ahead of the CDR3 end, with the missing end drawn from the germline J gene. This chain uses TRBV7-9 with TRBJ2-5, with 7 bases matching TRBD2. The CDR3 sequence is 13 residues long. Trimming at V came to 4 bases and at J to 7 bases, leaving 6 bases not matched to a gene. The germline V gene has CDR1 SEHNR and CDR2 FQNEAQ (reference sequence). The CDR3 here is CASSSGTKGTQYF. The CDR3 bases that were read are TGTGCCAGCAGCTCAGGGACTAAAGGGACC.

Points on this clone: The observed sequence ends 3 residues before the CDR3 terminus, with the missing tail filled in from the germline J gene. The V and J genes are TRBV2 and TRBJ1-5; 7 bases are shared with TRBD1. This CDR3 region has 13 residues. The V and J ends lost 5 bases and 5 bases, in that order; junction bases with no gene match: 3. Per the germline V gene, CDR1 is SNHLY and CDR2 is FYNNEI. CDR3 region: CASSPQGDQPQHF. The sequenced part of the CDR3 DNA is TGTGCCAGCAGTCCCCAGGGGGATCAGCCC. Complete variable domain (other parts from reference TRBV2 and TRBJ1-5): EPEVTQTPSHQVTQMGQEVILRCVPISNHLYFYWYRQILGQKVEFLVSFYNNEISEKSEIFDDQFSVERPDGSNFTLKIRSTKLEDSAMYFCASSPQGDQPQHFGDGTRLSIL.

Remarks on this clone: Read data end 3 residues before the CDR3 end; the end is taken from the germline J gene. The chain joins TRBV13 to TRBJ2-4; TRBD2 might be the D (6 bases). Germline lookup yields CDR1 PRHDT and CDR2 FYEKMQ (reference sequence). The CDR3 runs to 16 residues. The covered CDR3 bases are TGTGCCAGCAGCTTTAGGAGGGGCGGGGTGCAAGAGACT. As protein: CASSFRRGGVQET. The CDR3 in full is CASSFRRGGVQETQYF.

Turning to this clone: The CDR3 goes on 3 residues after the read ends, and that part is filled in from the germline J gene. The chain recombines TRBV18 with TRBJ2-1; 11 nucleotides agree with TRBD2. The junction had 10 bases not matched to a gene; V was cut back by 6 bases and J by 9 bases. Germline values: CDR1 KGHSH, CDR2 LQKENI. This CDR3 contains 15 residues. The covered CDR3 bases are TGTGCCAGCTCCCCCCCTAGCGGGGGGATGTTTGAG. Translated, it gives CASSPPSGGMFE. The entire CDR3 reads CASSPPSGGMFEQFF.

This chain's CDR3 is CASSPELLYGQYF. CDR3 bases read: TGTGCCAGCTCACCAGAGTTACTCTATGGT. The rearrangement joins TRBV18 to TRBJ2-4; D remains ambiguous. From the germline J gene comes the end of the CDR3, since the read stops 3 residues before it. Germline CDR1 and CDR2: KGHSH and LQKENI. The CDR3 spans 13 residues.

Comments on this clone: The sequence runs out 3 residues before the end of the CDR3; the remainder is reconstructed from the germline J gene. The J gene is TRBJ1-2, the V gene TRBV5-1; 8 bases fit TRBD1. Per germline, CDR1 SGHRS and CDR2 YFSETQ. This CDR3 has 14 amino acids. Trimming cost V 0 bases and J 5 bases; bases outside gene matches: 3. This CDR3 reads CASSLGTGLYGYTF. The CDR3 bases that were read are TGCGCCAGCAGCTTGGGGACAGGGCTATATGGC. The complete variable domain, with remaining parts taken from reference TRBV5-1 and TRBJ1-2, reads KAGVTQTPRYLIKTRGQQVTLSCSPISGHRSVSWYQQTPGQGLQFLFEYFSETQRNKGNFPGRFSGRQFSNSRSEMNVSTLELGDSALYLCASSLGTGLYGYTFGSGTRLTVV.

About this clone itself: The read stops 3 residues short of the end of the CDR3; the missing end is completed from the germline J gene. This chain connects TRBV29-1 to TRBJ2-3; 12 nucleotides match TRBD2. The CDR3 is 13 residues long. Unmatched junction bases numbered 1, after V lost 7 bases and J lost 2 bases. Germline assignment: CDR1 SQVTM and CDR2 ANQGSEA. The part of the CDR3 DNA that was read is TGCAGCGCTAGCGGGGGGGACACAGATACG. Translating gives CSASGGDTDT. The complete CDR3 sequence is CSASGGDTDTQYF.

Notes on this clone: The read stops 3 residues short of the end of the CDR3; the missing end is completed from the germline J gene. The chain is built from TRBV6-1 and TRBJ1-5; 9 positions match TRBD1. The CDR3 contains 16 residues. CDR1 and CDR2 (germline): MNHNS, SASEGT. Trimming cost V 3 bases and J 3 bases; bases outside gene matches: 6. CDR3 sequence reads: CASSEQNRGLNQPQHF. Incomplete CDR3 DNA: TGTGCCAGCAGTGAGCAGAACAGGGGGCTCAATCAGCCC.

A note on this clone: The CDR3 end falls 3 residues outside the read, so it is completed with the germline J gene. The chain links TRBV12-3 or TRBV12-4 to TRBJ1-4; D gene ambiguous. Trimming removed 2 bases at V and 7 bases at J, with 14 bases between. The CDR3 runs to 15 residues. CDR3 DNA, as far as it was read: TGTGCCAGCAGTTTAAGGGCAGGTGAGGGTGAAAAA. This encodes CASSLRAGEGEK. In full, the CDR3 reads CASSLRAGEGEKLFF.

The CDR3 bases that were read are TGTGCCAGTAACTTTGACAGTCTGAATCAGCCT. Its translation is CASNFDSLNQP. The entire CDR3 reads CASNFDSLNQPQYF. The chain has TRBV19 and TRBJ2-4; a possible D gene is TRBD1 (5 bases). The observed sequence ends 3 residues before the CDR3 terminus, with the missing tail filled in from the germline J gene. CDR3 length equals 14 residues. From germline, CDR1 is LNHDA and CDR2 SQIVND (reference sequence).

Of note for this clone: The junction departs from germline at one end; a sequencing error may be responsible. Sequencing ends 3 residues short of the CDR3 end; the germline J gene provides the rest. This sample includes further DNA sequences coding for the same CDR3. The gene calls are TRBV18 and TRBJ1-2, with 8 bases fitting TRBD1. The CDR3 has 15 residues. CDR1 is KGHSH and CDR2 is LQKENI in the germline V gene. The DNA read from the CDR3 is TGTGCCAGCTCGGCCGGACAGGGACCCAGCTATGGT. Residues: CASSAGQGPSYG. The CDR3 as a whole reads CASSAGQGPSYGYTF.

For this clone: Sequencing ends 3 residues short of the CDR3 end; the germline J gene provides the rest. The chain joins TRBV5-1 to TRBJ1-5; D may be TRBD1 (6 bases). The germline V gene encodes CDR1 SGHRS and CDR2 YFSETQ. The CDR3 is made up of 14 amino acids. V shed 4 bases and J shed 5 bases, with 13 bases lying between them. The CDR3 reads CASSATGRDQPQHF. CDR3 bases read: TGCGCCAGCAGCGCCACAGGGAGAGATCAGCCC.

About this clone: The read falls 3 residues short of the CDR3 end, and the missing part is taken from the germline J gene. The J gene is TRBJ2-2, the V gene TRBV3-1 (or the pseudogene TRBV3-2); 8 bases align to TRBD2. The V segment lost 3 bases and the J segment 0 bases; nucleotides outside the gene matches: 3. The CDR3 has 16 residues. Germline V gene sequence: CDR1 LGHDT, CDR2 YNNKEL (reference sequence). Partial CDR3 DNA: TGTGCCAGCAGCCAGTCAGCGGGGGCGAACACCGGGGAG. As protein: CASSQSAGANTGE. The complete CDR3 reads CASSQSAGANTGELFF.

Comment on this clone: The CDR3 end lies 3 residues beyond the end of the read and is filled in from the germline J gene. The sample has other DNA sequences that encode this CDR3 too. V usage is TRBV19 and J usage is TRBJ2-7; perhaps TRBD1 as D (6 bases). There are 13 residues in the CDR3. CDR1 is LNHDA, CDR2 SQIVND, per germline (reference sequence). Trimming removed 7 bases from V and 5 bases from J, with 15 bases in between. The covered CDR3 bases are TGTGCCAGTAATAGAGTGGCAGGGGACGAG. Protein sequence: CASNRVAGDE. The whole CDR3 protein is CASNRVAGDEQYF.

The CDR3 spells CSASPLGQGPESSYNEQFF. The part of the CDR3 DNA that was read is TGCAGTGCTAGCCCGTTGGGACAGGGCCCCGAAAGCTCCTACAATGAG. This chain uses TRBV20-1 with TRBJ2-1; TRBD1 aligns across 9 bases. The CDR3 extends 3 residues past the end of the read, so its final part is completed from the germline J gene. The germline gives CDR1 DFQATT, CDR2 SNEGSKA (reference sequence). The CDR3 covers 19 residues. Trimming took 3 bases from V and 0 from J; bases not matched to a gene: 15.

Note on this clone: The CDR3 goes on 3 residues after the read ends, and that part is filled in from the germline J gene. The chain uses TRBV18 and TRBJ1-5; no firm D call. CDR1 is KGHSH and CDR2 is LQKENI in the germline V gene. Trimming pared 4 bases from V and 3 bases from J, leaving 7 bases between. This CDR3 is built from 13 residues. The CDR3 is CASSLSLNQPQHF. CDR3 DNA, as far as it was read: TGTGCCAGCTCACTCAGTCTCAATCAGCCC. The full variable domain, with the rest looked up from reference TRBV18 and TRBJ1-5, is NAGVMQNPRHLVRRRGQEARLRCSPMKGHSHVYWYRQLPEEGLKFMVYLQKENIIDESGMPKERFSAEFPKEGPSILRIQQVVRGDSAAYFCASSLSLNQPQHFGDGTRLSIL.

With regard to this clone: Read sequence stops 3 residues before the CDR3 end, and the germline J gene provides the missing end. The V call is TRBV12-3 or TRBV12-4, the J call TRBJ1-6, with D perhaps TRBD1 (6 bases). The CDR3 length is 14 residues. Between the trimmed V and J ends, which lost 7 bases and 3 bases, there was a span of 10 bases. The sequenced CDR3 bases are TGTGCCAGCACCCCAGGGGTCTATAATTCACCC. This gives the protein CASTPGVYNSP. The whole CDR3 region reads CASTPGVYNSPLHF.

In the case of this clone: The observed sequence ends 3 residues before the CDR3 terminus, with the missing tail filled in from the germline J gene. The V call is TRBV4-2, the J call TRBJ2-4; 7 positions agree with TRBD1. J lost 0 bases, V lost 4 bases, and 12 bases had no gene match. Germline-derived CDR1 and CDR2 are LGHNA and YNFKEQ. CDR3 size: 18 residues. The CDR3 is CASSPALDRTTAKNIQYF. The CDR3 DNA, read in part, is TGTGCCAGCAGCCCGGCCCTGGACAGGACCACAGCCAAAAACATT.

As for this clone: The read ends 3 residues before the CDR3 terminus; that terminus is restored from the germline J gene. The gene calls are TRBV19 and TRBJ1-5; TRBD1 matches at 8 bases. The CDR3 is 15 amino acids. In germline, CDR1 is LNHDA, CDR2 SQIVND (reference sequence). J lost 7 bases, V lost 6 bases, and 11 bases had no gene match. The CDR3 bases that were read are TGTGCCAGTAGCCCCGAACAGGGGGGTCGACAGCCC. It encodes CASSPEQGGRQP. The CDR3, in full, reads CASSPEQGGRQPQHF.

A word on this clone: From the germline J gene comes the end of the CDR3, since the read stops 3 residues before it. The V gene is TRBV2, the J gene TRBJ1-2; D call uncertain. This CDR3 is built from 14 residues. Per germline, CDR1 SNHLY and CDR2 FYNNEI. Trimming shortened V by 6 bases and J by 7 bases, and 18 bases separated the two germline ends. This CDR3 reads CASSPGGPKTGYTF. CDR3 bases read: TGTGCCAGCAGCCCTGGAGGGCCCAAGACTGGC. Looking up the rest from reference TRBV2 and TRBJ1-2 gives the full variable domain: EPEVTQTPSHQVTQMGQEVILRCVPISNHLYFYWYRQILGQKVEFLVSFYNNEISEKSEIFDDQFSVERPDGSNFTLKIRSTKLEDSAMYFCASSPGGPKTGYTFGSGTRLTVV.

As to this clone: The read gets to within 3 residues of the CDR3 end, and the germline J gene fills in the rest. The chain recombines TRBV12-3 or TRBV12-4 with TRBJ2-2, with 9 nucleotides matching TRBD2. Trimming at V came to 8 bases and at J to 6 bases, leaving 10 bases not matched to a gene. This CDR3 is 15 amino acids long. Incomplete CDR3 DNA: TGTGCCAGCTCCTTTGGCGGGGGGGTCCCCGGGGAG. This encodes CASSFGGGVPGE. The full CDR3 protein is CASSFGGGVPGELFF.

As to this clone: The read comes to an end 3 residues before the CDR3 does, leaving the germline J gene to fill in the end. The chain has TRBV27 and TRBJ2-1; D is perhaps TRBD2 (6 bases). Looked up from germline, CDR1 is MNHEY and CDR2 is SMNVEV (reference sequence). V dropped 2 bases and J dropped 8 bases, with 13 bases sitting between them. This CDR3 is built from 14 residues. Partial CDR3 DNA: TGTGCCAGCAGTTTAGGGGGGATTGGGTATGAG. It codes for CASSLGGIGYE. The full CDR3 sequence reads CASSLGGIGYEQFF.

This CDR3 reads CASRPYSSNQPQHF. CDR3 DNA, as far as it was read: TGTGCCAGCAGACCGTACAGTAGCAATCAGCCC. The rearrangement uses TRBV27 and TRBJ1-5; D remains ambiguous. The CDR3 extends 3 residues past the end of the read, so its final part is completed from the germline J gene. Trimming cost V 6 bases and J 0 bases, with 9 bases left between them. Germline loops: CDR1 MNHEY, CDR2 SMNVEV (reference sequence). This CDR3 has 14 amino acids.